This TCR beta chain stems from a study of blood T cell repertoires in COVID-19. The wider study: Both acute and convalescent COVID-19 samples were obtained from the United States, Italy and Spain. From T cells, B-cell-depleted T cells, or PBMCs came the material, which was cDNA or gDNA.

V shed 4 bases and J 1 base; nucleotides not matched to a gene: 4. CDR1 is DFQATT and CDR2 is SNEGSKA in the germline V gene (reference sequence). The CDR3 sequence is 14 residues long. Methods used by the authors: How many nucleated cells were present was estimated from reference gene primer amplification. TCRdb keeps only in-frame clones here, not all; method: immunoSEQ multiplex PCR. V and J calls and clone size are as listed in that table; D and trimming were resolved from the DNA. In the table there are about 40,000 clones, about 79% of which are singletons. The specimen was peripheral blood. The clonotype comes from a woman aged 55 to 70 with acute or convalescent COVID-19. This chain uses TRBV20-1 with TRBJ1-5; TRBD1 matches at 7 bases. The CDR3 DNA reads as TGCAGTGCTATTGACAGGGTCAGCAATCAGCCCCAGCATTTT. Its protein is CSAIDRVSNQPQHF.